The clone carrying this T cell receptor (beta chain) was recorded only once. The source of the sample is a study of blood T cell repertoires in COVID-19. The overall study: Acute and convalescent COVID-19 specimens originated in the United States, Italy and Spain. Sample material is recorded as cDNA or gDNA derived from T cells, B-cell-depleted T cells, or PBMCs.

CDR1 and CDR2 from the germline V gene are SGDLS and YYNGEE. This CDR3 is built from 18 residues. Trimming removed 5 bases from V and 5 bases from J; junction bases left unmatched: 13. TCRdb keeps only in-frame clones here, not all; method: immunoSEQ multiplex PCR. This table has approximately 54,000 clones, about 86% appearing once. The specimen sequenced was peripheral blood. The rearrangement uses TRBV9 and TRBJ2-2; 12 nucleotides match TRBD1. This clonotype originated in an elderly man with active COVID-19. This chain's CDR3 is CASSPKRQGQGATGELFF. Written as DNA, the CDR3 is TGTGCCAGCAGTCCTAAGAGACAGGGACAGGGGGCTACCGGGGAGCTGTTTTTT.